These 9 T cell receptor beta chains share one sample of origin, sequenced in a study of blood T cells in healthy people across ages. A sample-barcoded 5' primer and a J-beta primer mix were used in a second PCR of roughly 7 to 12 cycles. MiXCR was run by TCRdb on the 5' RACE reads, yielding one entry per CDR3 protein. The table records roughly 800,000 distinct CDR3 sequences, 58% of them present only once. Sequencing input: blood. These TCRs come from a man in his thirties or forties in good health.

The J gene is TRBJ2-1, the V gene TRBV20-1, with D perhaps matching TRBD2 (6 bases). The germline V gene encodes CDR1 DFQATT and CDR2 SNEGSKA (reference sequence). This CDR3 has 11 amino acids. Trimming left V 3 bases short and J 9 bases short, with 9 bases between. The CDR3 is CSASTGAEQFF. In DNA form, the CDR3 reads TGCAGTGCTAGCACGGGAGCTGAGCAGTTCTTC.

This rearrangement joins TRBV20-1 to TRBJ2-5, with TRBD2 matching 9 bases. Germline V lookup: CDR1 DFQATT, CDR2 SNEGSKA (reference sequence). This CDR3 contains 11 residues. The CDR3 DNA sequence: TGCAGCCCACTAGCGGGAGAGACCCAGTACTTC. Amino acids: CSPLAGETQYF.

The chain is built from TRBV14 and TRBJ2-7, with a tentative D call TRBD1 (6 bases). CDR3 length: 13 residues. CDR1 and CDR2 from the germline V gene are SGHDN and FVKESK. V lost 6 bases, J lost 3 bases, and 12 bases lay in between. The CDR3 DNA reads as TGTGCCAGCAGACTGGACAGAAACTACGAGCAGTACTTC. It specifies CASRLDRNYEQYF.

The gene calls are TRBV3-1 and TRBJ2-1; D unclear. The CDR3 has 13 amino acids. V was trimmed by 0 bases and J by 11 bases, leaving 11 bases between them. Looked up from germline, CDR1 is LGHDT and CDR2 is YNNKEL (reference sequence). CDR3 coding DNA: TGTGCCAGCAGCCAAGACCTGGTGGGAAAGCAGTTCTTC. Amino acid sequence: CASSQDLVGKQFF.

The CDR3 is CASSQLYERSYNEQYF. CDR3 coding DNA: TGTGCCAGCAGCCAGTTATACGAGCGCTCCTACAATGAGCAGTACTTC. The rearrangement links TRBV14 to TRBJ2-1; D is uncertain. The J call may be mistaken, given a closer DNA end match to TRBJ2-7. The germline CDR1 and CDR2 sequences are SGHDN and FVKESK. The CDR3 loop spans 16 amino acids.

The chain uses TRBV9 and TRBJ1-5, with a tentative D call TRBD1 (5 bases). The V gene lost 4 bases and the J gene lost 1 base, with 12 bases spanning the gap. The CDR3 runs to 15 residues. Per the germline V gene, CDR1 is SGDLS and CDR2 is YYNGEE. CDR3 sequence (DNA): TGTGCCAGCAGCACATCAGGGAGGAGCAATCAGCCCCAGCATTTT. Residues: CASSTSGRSNQPQHF.

This clonotype was counted many times. The chain employs TRBV4-2 and TRBJ1-2; weak D call: TRBD1 (6 bases). V was shortened by 1 base and J by 7 bases, with 19 bases between the two germline ends. Germline V gives CDR1 LGHNA, CDR2 YNFKEQ. CDR3 size: 16 residues. CDR3 amino acids: CASSQGRSGGGGGYTF. CDR3 DNA: TGTGCCAGCAGCCAAGGAAGATCAGGCGGAGGGGGTGGCTACACCTTC.

This clonotype has only one observation. This chain connects TRBV20-1 to TRBJ1-1; D is unclear. Germline loops: CDR1 DFQATT, CDR2 SNEGSKA (reference sequence). Trimming took 3 bases from V and 3 from J, leaving 11 bases between them. This CDR3 region has 13 residues. The CDR3 DNA reads as TGCAGTGCTAGTGGAGGAACGGACACTGAAGCTTTCTTT. The encoded protein is CSASGGTDTEAFF.

The chain is built from TRBV12-5 and TRBJ2-7; 9 nucleotides match TRBD1. The germline V gene encodes CDR1 LGHNT and CDR2 FRNRAP. This CDR3 has 17 amino acids. J was trimmed by 10 bases and V by 5 bases; bases with no gene match: 21. The CDR3 loop reads CASGPGTGMNSRTLQYF. CDR3 sequence (DNA): TGTGCTAGTGGTCCCGGGACAGGGATGAATTCCCGAACTCTTCAGTACTTC.